The subject of this entry is one T cell receptor beta chain. Its antigen is currently unknown. These data belong to a study of T cell responses to AZD1222 COVID-19 vaccine. Study observations and caveats: Targeting of unmutated variant regions was reportedly seen in nearly half of spike-specific TCRs. Spike-wide vaccine-associated CD4 TCRs dominated at 160-218 and 743-854.

Analyses pooled second doses at about 4 or about 12 weeks. Germline V gives CDR1 SGHTA, CDR2 FQGTGA. Trimming left V 1 base short and J 0 bases short, with 7 bases between. CDR3 size: 15 residues. Produced via immunoSEQ multiplex PCR; TCRdb's table is partial and in-frame only. There are more than 150,000 clones in the sample; more than 75% occur only once, and roughly a tenth lies in the top ten. This clonotype originated in an adult who received the AZD1222 COVID-19 vaccine. The starting material was peripheral blood, obtained 28 days after the second AZD1222 dose. The V gene is TRBV7-3, the J gene TRBJ1-3; D gene unclear. The DNA for the CDR3 is TGTGCCAGCAGCTTAAATTCGGACTCTGGAAACACCATATATTTT. Its translation: CASSLNSDSGNTIYF.